A selection of T cell receptor beta chains follows, all from one sample in a study of control samples from healthy donors and cancer patients. Assay: immunoSEQ multiplex PCR; the TCRdb copy retains only in-frame clones and omits some. In the table there are roughly 80,000 clones, roughly 90% of which are singletons. Sequences were obtained from blood. The receptor set was obtained from a middle-aged man in good health. The CDR3 runs from the conserved cysteine through the conserved F or W. D genes are given only for firm matches. Clone size is given for some rows only: seen once, a few or many times, or a class if the clone is expanded.

j_call d_call v_call clone_size cdr3_aa cdr3_nt
TRBJ2-3 - TRBV3-1/TRBV3-2 - CASSPVALSTDTQYF TGTGCCAGCAGCCCCGTCGCCCTCAGCACAGATACGCAGTATTTT
TRBJ1-2 - TRBV2 once CASSEASGRRTYGYTF TGTGCCAGCAGTGAAGCGTCTGGCAGAAGAACGTATGGCTACACCTTC
TRBJ2-2 - TRBV28 - CASSLIGPGTQNTGELFF TGTGCCAGCAGTTTAATAGGGCCCGGGACACAGAACACCGGGGAGCTGTTTTTT
TRBJ2-6 TRBD1 TRBV24-1 - CATSDSGTGGLGANVLTF TGTGCCACCAGTGATTCCGGGACAGGGGGTCTAGGGGCCAACGTCCTGACTTTC
TRBJ1-6 - TRBV6-6 - CASSKNSPLHF TGTGCCAGCAGTAAGAATTCACCCCTCCACTTT
TRBJ2-7 TRBD2 TRBV13 - CASSLGLAGDYEQYF TGTGCCAGCAGCTTAGGGTTAGCGGGGGACTACGAGCAGTACTTC
TRBJ1-1 - TRBV18 - CASSNGATTEAFF TGTGCCAGCTCAAACGGGGCGACCACTGAAGCTTTCTTT
TRBJ2-7 TRBD1 TRBV7-9 - CATGPPDRTVSYEQYF TGTGCCACCGGGCCCCCGGACAGGACGGTTTCCTACGAGCAGTACTTC
TRBJ1-1 - TRBV19 - CASKGVIIGRMNTEAFF TGTGCCAGTAAGGGAGTAATCATCGGCCGCATGAACACTGAAGCTTTCTTT
TRBJ2-7 - TRBV7-6 few CASSLDSGVSGEQYF TGTGCCAGCAGCTTAGACTCAGGGGTCTCGGGCGAGCAGTACTTC
TRBJ2-7 TRBD1 TRBV27 - CASSSDRAIYEQYF TGTGCCAGCAGTTCGGACAGGGCAATCTACGAGCAGTACTTC
TRBJ1-1 TRBD1 TRBV27 - CASSLEAGGLTEAFF TGTGCCAGCAGTTTAGAGGCAGGGGGCCTAACTGAAGCTTTCTTT
TRBJ2-5 TRBD2 TRBV4-2 - CASSQDPSGETQYF TGTGCCAGCAGCCAAGACCCTAGCGGGGAGACCCAGTACTTC
TRBJ1-2 - TRBV6-1 - CASSDPQGYGYTF TGTGCCAGCAGTGACCCTCAGGGGTATGGCTACACCTTC
TRBJ1-4 - TRBV25-1 - CASRPPGATNEKLFF TGTGCCAGCCGCCCACCAGGGGCAACTAATGAAAAACTGTTTTTT
TRBJ2-5 - TRBV19 - CASSTSGTSARETQYF TGTGCCAGTAGTACATCCGGGACTTCGGCTCGGGAGACCCAGTACTTC
TRBJ1-2 TRBD1 TRBV5-5 - CASSRDSVNYGYTF TGTGCCAGCAGCAGGGACAGTGTTAACTATGGCTACACCTTC
TRBJ2-5 TRBD1 TRBV13 - CASSLSPGQGAETQYF TGTGCCAGCAGCCTATCTCCGGGACAGGGAGCTGAGACCCAGTACTTC